What follows describes a single T cell receptor beta chain. With 2 bases removed from V and 7 bases from J, the gap between germline ends came to 18 bases. The CDR3 extends over 16 amino acids. Germline V gene sequence: CDR1 LGHNA, CDR2 YNFKEQ. This entry is derived from a study of cytomegalovirus exposure and HLA in healthy donors. The study ran its PCR with 60 Vbeta and 13 Jbeta primers. Clones were sequenced by immunoSEQ multiplex PCR, and TCRdb holds only the in-frame ones, with some missing. The sample yields approximately 250,000 clones, roughly 84% seen once. The sequence was collected from a girl aged 2-9 years in good health and CMV-seronegative. The rearrangement joins TRBV4-2 to TRBJ2-1, with D hard to call. The sequenced material came from PBMCs. CDR3 sequence reads: CASSQQQLNGANEQFF. In DNA form, the CDR3 reads TGTGCCAGCAGCCAACAACAGCTGAACGGCGCAAATGAGCAGTTCTTC.